These 27 T cell receptor beta chains originate from one sample sequenced in a study of blood T cell repertoires in COVID-19. TCRdb's copy holds only in-frame clones and misses some; the assay was immunoSEQ multiplex PCR. Counted here are some 250,000 clones, approximately 90% occurring once; the ten biggest clones make up 1% to 1.5%. Sequencing was done on a sample of PBMCs or T cells enriched from blood (not recorded which). The receptor set was obtained from a human donor in a cohort exposed to, infected with or recovered from COVID-19 (not recorded which). The donor label of this sample is uncertain.

V is TRBV19 and J is TRBJ2-5; the D is unclear. The CDR3 has 13 amino acids. Germline lookup yields CDR1 LNHDA and CDR2 SQIVND (reference sequence). Between the trimmed V and J ends, which lost 6 bases and 4 bases, there was a span of 12 bases. In DNA, the CDR3 is TGTGCCAGTAGCAGATCAAGAGGAGAGACCCAGTACTTC. This gives the protein CASSRSRGETQYF. Filled out from reference TRBV19 and TRBJ2-5, the complete variable domain reads DGGITQSPKYLFRKEGQNVTLSCEQNLNHDAMYWYRQDPGQGLRLIYYSQIVNDFQKGDIAEGYSVSREKKESFPLTVTSAQKNPTAFYLCASSRSRGETQYFGPGTRLLVL.

The J gene is TRBJ2-5, the V gene TRBV2; 7 bases match TRBD2. Trimming removed 5 bases from V and 5 bases from J; junction bases left unmatched: 5. The CDR3 covers 13 residues. Germline CDR1 SNHLY, CDR2 FYNNEI. CDR3 nucleotides: TGTGCCAGCAGTCCGCGGGGGTGGGAGACCCAGTACTTC. This encodes CASSPRGWETQYF.

This chain's CDR3 is CASSKARMNTEAFF. CDR3 DNA sequence: TGTGCCAGCAGCAAAGCGAGAATGAACACTGAAGCTTTCTTT. The V call is TRBV21-1, the J call TRBJ1-1. TRBV21-1 is described as a pseudogene. There are 14 residues in the CDR3.

The rearrangement links TRBV29-1 to TRBJ1-2, with 7 bases lining up with TRBD1. Germline V lookup: CDR1 SQVTM, CDR2 ANQGSEA. This CDR3 region has 13 residues. The V gene end was trimmed by 1 base and the J gene end by 4 bases; junction bases not matched to a gene: 3. The CDR3 loop reads CSVEARGSYGYTF. CDR3 sequence (DNA): TGCAGCGTTGAAGCCAGGGGGAGCTATGGCTACACCTTC.

The chain recombines TRBV3-1 (or the pseudogene TRBV3-2) with TRBJ2-1; D is possibly TRBD1 (6 bases). V was pared by 1 base and J by 5 bases, with 12 bases between. The CDR3 loop spans 15 amino acids. Germline CDR1 reads LGHDT; CDR2 reads YNNKEL (reference sequence). CDR3 protein: CASSQVRGPNNEQFF. CDR3 DNA sequence: TGTGCCAGCAGCCAAGTCAGGGGCCCCAACAATGAGCAGTTCTTC.

The DNA for the CDR3 is TGTGCCAGGACTAGCGGGGGGGCAACAGATACGCAGTATTTT. Its translation is CARTSGGATDTQYF. The rearrangement joins TRBV9 to TRBJ2-3; 14 nucleotides agree with TRBD2. The V gene end was trimmed by 8 bases and the J gene end by 3 bases; junction bases not matched to a gene: 2. Germline values: CDR1 SGDLS, CDR2 YYNGEE. The CDR3 runs 14 residues.

The V gene is TRBV4-3, the J gene TRBJ1-1; possible D gene TRBD1, 5 bases. Between the trimmed V and J ends, which lost 7 bases and 1 base, there was a span of 28 bases. The germline V gene has CDR1 LGHNA and CDR2 YSLEER. This CDR3 spans 19 amino acids. CDR3: CASTWVRGRSLLANTEAFF. The CDR3 nucleotides are TGCGCCAGCACCTGGGTTAGGGGAAGGTCCCTTCTCGCGAACACTGAAGCTTTCTTT.

Here the CDR3 reads CASRTGGQGIGGNTIYF. For the CDR3, the DNA is TGCGCCAGCCGCACAGGAGGACAGGGCATTGGGGGAAACACCATATATTTT. The chain couples TRBV5-1 to TRBJ1-3; 8 positions agree with TRBD1. After removal of 7 bases from V and 4 bases from J, the junction contained 16 bases not matched to a gene. CDR1 is SGHRS, CDR2 YFSETQ, per germline. This CDR3 region has 17 residues.

This chain connects TRBV5-6 to TRBJ2-7; 7 bases map to TRBD1. V lost 5 bases to trimming and J lost 7 bases; unmatched junction nucleotides: 12. CDR3 length: 14 residues. Germline CDR1 and CDR2: SGHDT and YYEEEE. This CDR3 is CASRKTGTRLEQYF. CDR3 nucleotide sequence: TGTGCCAGCAGGAAGACAGGGACGAGATTGGAGCAGTACTTC.

The gene calls are TRBV27 and TRBJ1-5; D is ambiguous. The CDR3 length is 16 residues. The germline V gene encodes CDR1 MNHEY and CDR2 SMNVEV (reference sequence). Trimming removed 4 bases at V and 5 bases at J, with 18 bases between. The CDR3 sequence is CASSSAGGLSDQPQHF. The CDR3 region has the DNA TGTGCCAGCAGTTCGGCAGGAGGATTGTCGGATCAGCCCCAGCATTTT.

The V call is TRBV19, the J call TRBJ1-3, with D tentatively TRBD1 (6 bases). CDR1 is LNHDA and CDR2 is SQIVND in the germline V gene (reference sequence). The CDR3 is 15 amino acids. Trimming cost V 7 bases and J 1 base, with 14 bases left between them. In DNA form, the CDR3 reads TGTGCCAGTAAGGAGTACAGGGCTTCTGGAAACACCATATATTTT. It encodes CASKEYRASGNTIYF.

This clone was counted once. This chain uses TRBV5-1 with TRBJ2-1, with D possibly matching TRBD1 (5 bases). Trimming pared 0 bases from V and 8 bases from J, leaving 12 bases between. Germline loops: CDR1 SGHRS, CDR2 YFSETQ. The CDR3 consists of 14 residues. CDR3 nucleotides: TGCGCCAGCAGCTTGGGAGCAGGGCGCTATGAGCAGTTCTTC. It yields the protein CASSLGAGRYEQFF.

The sample holds a few counts of this clone. The V and J genes are TRBV27 and TRBJ1-2; 12 nucleotides line up with TRBD1. This CDR3 comprises 18 residues. V gave up 5 bases and J gave up 7 bases; unmatched junction bases: 17. The germline V gene encodes CDR1 MNHEY and CDR2 SMNVEV (reference sequence). CDR3 nucleotides: TGTGCCAGCAGTACACGCCTGGGACAGGGGGCTGTGGCGGGTGGCTACACCTTC. Translation gives CASSTRLGQGAVAGGYTF.

The chain links TRBV19 to TRBJ1-1, with TRBD1 identical over 7 bases. Per germline, CDR1 LNHDA and CDR2 SQIVND (reference sequence). The V and J ends lost 5 bases and 2 bases, in that order; junction bases with no gene match: 5. CDR3 size: 14 residues. The CDR3, as DNA: TGTGCCAGTAGTTGGGACAGCGATAACACTGAAGCTTTCTTT. It is translated as CASSWDSDNTEAFF.

This clone was recorded only once. This rearrangement joins TRBV11-2 to TRBJ1-4; no firm D call. The CDR3 is 14 residues long. V was trimmed by 2 bases and J by 13 bases, leaving 17 bases between them. Looked up from germline, CDR1 is SGHAT and CDR2 is FQNNGV. The CDR3: CASSLSAGNSALFF. CDR3 bases: TGTGCCAGCAGCTTATCCGCGGGAAACTCAGCACTGTTTTTT.

The genes are TRBV14 and TRBJ1-1; unclear D gene. Trimming shortened V by 5 bases and J by 11 bases, and 15 bases separated the two germline ends. The germline gives CDR1 SGHDN, CDR2 FVKESK. This CDR3 has 12 amino acids. The CDR3 nucleotides read TGTGCCAGCAGCTTCGAAGGAGGACGGGCTTTCTTT. This translates into CASSFEGGRAFF.

The J gene is TRBJ1-3, the V gene TRBV30, with D possibly matching TRBD1 (5 bases). The germline CDR1 and CDR2 sequences are GTSNPN and SVGIG (reference sequence). The CDR3 covers 14 residues. With 4 bases removed from V and 2 bases from J, the gap between germline ends came to 12 bases. The CDR3 spells CAWNPKGTGNTIYF. CDR3 coding DNA: TGTGCCTGGAACCCGAAGGGGACTGGAAACACCATATATTTT.

This sequence joins TRBV19 and TRBJ1-5, with D possibly being TRBD1 (6 bases). The germline V gene encodes CDR1 LNHDA and CDR2 SQIVND (reference sequence). CDR3 length: 17 residues. Trimming cost V 6 bases and J 1 base, with 19 bases left between them. The CDR3 nucleotides are TGTGCCAGTAGCCCGACACAGGGTCTTGTAAGCAATCAGCCCCAGCATTTT. This sequence encodes CASSPTQGLVSNQPQHF.

The chain combines TRBV7-2 with TRBJ2-1; D remains unclear. The ends were cut back, 3 bases at V and 3 bases at J, with 3 bases in the middle. There are 12 residues in the CDR3. Germline V gene lookup returns CDR1 SGHTA and CDR2 FQGNSA. The CDR3 loop is CASSFRYNEQFF. In nucleotides, the CDR3 is TGTGCCAGCAGCTTCCGCTACAATGAGCAGTTCTTC.

The chain employs TRBV16 and TRBJ1-5; TRBD1 aligns across 9 bases. CDR3 length: 15 amino acids. The V and J ends lost 1 base and 9 bases, in that order; junction bases with no gene match: 7. CDR1 and CDR2 from the germline V gene are KGHSY and FQNENV. The CDR3 sequence is CASSQWGQGEGPQHF. CDR3 in DNA: TGTGCCAGCAGCCAATGGGGACAGGGAGAGGGGCCCCAGCATTTT.

This chain uses TRBV7-9 with TRBJ2-1, with 8 bases identical to TRBD1. This CDR3 has 14 residues. Per the germline V gene, CDR1 is SEHNR and CDR2 is FQNEAQ (reference sequence). V shed 9 bases and J 5 bases; nucleotides not matched to a gene: 9. In nucleotides, the CDR3 is TGTGCCAGTGGGGTGACAGGGGCCCACAATGAGCAGTTCTTC. Protein: CASGVTGAHNEQFF.

The gene calls are TRBV19 and TRBJ2-1, with 8 bases matching TRBD2. The germline V gene has CDR1 LNHDA and CDR2 SQIVND (reference sequence). V shed 2 bases, J shed 8 bases, and the junction held 5 bases outside the gene matches. This CDR3 region has 14 residues. This chain's CDR3 is CASSILAGGHEQFF. CDR3 DNA: TGTGCCAGTAGTATACTGGCGGGGGGCCATGAGCAGTTCTTC.

The V gene is TRBV7-9, the J gene TRBJ1-4, with no clear D. With 5 bases removed from V and 8 bases from J, the gap between germline ends came to 18 bases. The CDR3 runs to 15 residues. Germline assignment: CDR1 SEHNR and CDR2 FQNEAQ (reference sequence). The CDR3 DNA reads as TGTGCCAGCAGCAAAGTGCGGCCCACTACGGAAAAACTGTTTTTT. Translating gives CASSKVRPTTEKLFF.

The chain has TRBV30 and TRBJ1-2; D remains unclear. Germline V CDR1 and CDR2: GTSNPN, SVGIG (reference sequence). The CDR3 is 13 amino acids. Trimming stripped 5 bases from V and 0 bases from J, with 10 bases between. CDR3 in amino acids: CAWGRIANYGYTF. The CDR3 DNA follows: TGTGCCTGGGGGAGGATAGCTAACTATGGCTACACCTTC.

This chain joins TRBV28 and TRBJ1-1, with TRBD1 matching over 10 bases. The CDR3 consists of 12 residues. Germline V gene lookup returns CDR1 MDHEN and CDR2 SYDVKM. The V and J ends lost 6 bases and 6 bases, in that order; junction bases with no gene match: 1. The CDR3, as DNA: TGTGCCAGCAGGGGACAGGGGCCTGAAGCTTTCTTT. It codes for CASRGQGPEAFF.

The chain recombines TRBV10-3 with TRBJ1-1, with D tentatively TRBD1 (6 bases). This CDR3 contains 13 residues. Germline loops: CDR1 ENHRY, CDR2 SYGVKD. V was trimmed by 5 bases and J by 8 bases, leaving 15 bases between them. The CDR3 spells CAISQRGGLEAFF. In nucleotides, the CDR3 is TGTGCCATCAGTCAAAGGGGGGGATTAGAAGCTTTCTTT.

In its sample, this clone was seen once. The chain employs TRBV29-1 and TRBJ1-4; D may be TRBD1 (6 bases). Germline V gene data show CDR1 as SQVTM and CDR2 as ANQGSEA. This CDR3 is 13 amino acids long. V lost 5 bases and J lost 5, with 12 bases in between. The CDR3 bases are TGCAGCGTTCTACAGGGTGGAAATGAAAAACTGTTTTTT. It codes for CSVLQGGNEKLFF. The full variable domain, rest sourced from reference TRBV29-1 and TRBJ1-4, is SAVISQKPSRDICQRGTSLTIQCQVDSQVTMMFWYRQQPGQSLTLIATANQGSEATYESGFVIDKFPISRPNLTFSTLTVSNMSPEDSSIYLCSVLQGGNEKLFFGSGTQLSVL.